This T cell receptor (beta chain) was sequenced in a study of tumor-infiltrating lymphocytes in primary liver carcinoma. Background on the study: Measuring roughly 4 to 10 cm across, the tumors were staged as T1-T3 N0M0.

Between roughly 17 and 31 mg of unsorted bulk tissue served as the source from which RNA and DNA were co-extracted. Starting material of 500 to 600 ng total RNA yielded TCR beta cDNA via a constant-region primer. Libraries of TCR beta came from three nested multiplex PCR rounds with slightly modified ARM-PCR. TRBV1-TRBV30 forward primers paired with a C-beta reverse primer were used in the first two PCR rounds, which ran approximately 10 cycles each. TCRdb independently ran MiXCR on the multiplex PCR reads; one entry per CDR3 protein. The repertoire consists of about 84,000 distinct CDR3 sequences, with around 70% occurring once and the leading ten covering roughly a fifth. About this clonotype itself: A read error may be the cause here, since a much bigger clone is one base away.

The CDR3 has 14 residues. Germline loops: CDR1 SEHNR, CDR2 FQNEAQ (reference sequence). This rearrangement joins TRBV7-9 to TRBJ2-1; D call uncertain. The origin of this receptor is a man aged 40-55 years with primary liver carcinoma and hepatitis B virus infection. Sequenced: liver tumor tissue from sampling region 1. This sample's subset: tumor region T1, superior pole. CDR3 residues: CASSTTSFYIEQFF. The DNA of the CDR3 is TGTGCCAGCAGCACGACCTCCTTTTACATTGAGCAGTTCTTC.